This T cell receptor beta chain stems from a study of T cell responses to AZD1222 COVID-19 vaccine. Study summary: Investigators merged groups given second doses at roughly 4 or roughly 12 weeks.

V lost 0 bases and J 1 base, leaving 15 bases between the germline ends. Germline CDR1 reads MNHEY; CDR2 reads SVGEGT. The CDR3 spans 18 residues. This clone appeared once. TCRdb's copy holds only in-frame clones and misses some; the assay was immunoSEQ multiplex PCR. Among roughly 110,000 clones listed, roughly 87% were seen once. The receptor's source is an adult in good health. Here the sequenced sample was peripheral blood, taken on day 0 of AZD1222 vaccination. The chain uses TRBV6-2 or TRBV6-3 and TRBJ2-2, with a tentative D call TRBD1 (6 bases). The CDR3 region is CASSYSEQGGRNTGELFF. As DNA, the CDR3 is TGTGCCAGCAGTTACTCGGAACAGGGTGGGCGGAACACCGGGGAGCTGTTTTTT.